This passage covers 8 T cell receptor beta chains from one sample sequenced in a study of cytomegalovirus exposure and HLA in healthy donors. PCR was performed using 60 Vbeta and 13 Jbeta primers. Using immunoSEQ multiplex PCR, the repertoire was profiled, and TCRdb retains in-frame clones only, with some absent. In the table there are about 160,000 clones, about 77% of which are singletons. The source material was PBMCs. The source of these receptors is a man aged 30 to 45 in good health and CMV-seronegative.

J is TRBJ1-3 and V is TRBV30; D perhaps matches TRBD1 (5 bases). The CDR3 runs to 15 residues. The V end lost 1 base, the J end lost 0 bases, and 10 bases lay between the germline ends. Germline CDR1 is GTSNPN and CDR2 is SVGIG (reference sequence). The chain's CDR3 is CAWSEDTDSGNTIYF. The CDR3 DNA reads TGTGCCTGGAGTGAGGACACGGACTCTGGAAACACCATATATTTT.

J is TRBJ1-1 and V is TRBV19; D not certain. V shed 2 bases and J shed 2 bases, with 6 bases lying between them. Germline-derived CDR1 and CDR2 are LNHDA and SQIVND (reference sequence). This CDR3 has 13 residues. This chain's CDR3 is CASSITGNTEAFF. The CDR3 DNA follows: TGTGCCAGTAGTATAACGGGTAACACTGAAGCTTTCTTT. The full variable domain, rest sourced from reference TRBV19 and TRBJ1-1, is DGGITQSPKYLFRKEGQNVTLSCEQNLNHDAMYWYRQDPGQGLRLIYYSQIVNDFQKGDIAEGYSVSREKKESFPLTVTSAQKNPTAFYLCASSITGNTEAFFGQGTRLTVV.

This clone was detected a few times. The genes are TRBV6-5 and TRBJ2-2; D is undetermined. Germline V CDR1 and CDR2: MNHEY, SVGAGI. V was shortened by 6 bases and J by 7 bases, with 9 bases between the two germline ends. There are 12 residues in the CDR3. The CDR3 DNA follows: TGTGCCAGCAGCCTTTCGTACGGGGAGCTGTTTTTT. It yields the protein CASSLSYGELFF.

The sample holds a few counts of this clone. The CDR3 DNA sequence: TGTGCCAGCAGTTACCCGTCGGGACAGGGTGCTTCACCCCTCCACTTT. It yields the protein CASSYPSGQGASPLHF. This chain links TRBV6-6 with TRBJ1-6; 9 positions match TRBD1. The CDR3 spans 16 residues. The trim removed 2 bases at V and 9 bases at J, leaving 8 bases unmatched. CDR1 and CDR2 from the germline V gene are MNHNY and SVGAGI (reference sequence).

The genes are TRBV18 and TRBJ2-7; TRBD1 matches 8 bases. The CDR3 is made up of 15 amino acids. In germline, CDR1 is KGHSH, CDR2 LQKENI. Trimming removed 4 bases from V and 5 bases from J; junction bases left unmatched: 10. CDR3 coding DNA: TGTGCCAGCTCACGATCGAGGACAGGGAAGGACGAGCAGTACTTC. As protein: CASSRSRTGKDEQYF.

The chain carries TRBV28 and TRBJ1-1; 7 positions match TRBD1. Germline V gene data show CDR1 as MDHEN and CDR2 as SYDVKM. This CDR3 spans 12 amino acids. The DNA for the CDR3 is TGTGTGACGGACAGGTTGAACACTGAAGCTTTCTTT. Translated, it gives CVTDRLNTEAFF.

The chain links TRBV20-1 to TRBJ2-1; no clear D. Germline V lookup: CDR1 DFQATT, CDR2 SNEGSKA (reference sequence). V lost 5 bases, J lost 6 bases, and 8 bases lay in between. CDR3 length equals 11 residues. CDR3 bases: TGCAGTGCTTCCTTTCTCAATGAGCAGTTCTTC. Protein product: CSASFLNEQFF.

The J gene is TRBJ2-1, the V gene TRBV5-1; 7 bases match TRBD1. V shed 5 bases, J shed 4 bases, and the junction held 9 bases outside the gene matches. Germline assignment: CDR1 SGHRS and CDR2 YFSETQ. The CDR3 contains 15 residues. CDR3 sequence reads: CASRSSTGWYNEQFF. The CDR3 DNA sequence: TGCGCCAGCAGGTCTTCGACAGGGTGGTACAATGAGCAGTTCTTC.